This T cell receptor (beta chain) was documented in a study of beta chain features in type 1 diabetes. Study-level findings and limits: All four CD4+ subsets of Type 1 diabetes patients contained TCRB CDR3s that were moderately but significantly shorter.

Germline loops: CDR1 GTSNPN, CDR2 SVGIG (reference sequence). This CDR3 has 13 residues. The junction had 2 bases not matched to a gene; V was cut back by 5 bases and J by 2 bases. Expressed TCRB transcripts were sequenced after all isolated RNA was converted to cDNA. Some clones are missing from TCRdb's copy, which holds only in-frame ones; the method was immunoSEQ multiplex PCR. The table includes roughly 290,000 clones, over 14% detected once. Notes on this clone: Its antigen is currently unknown.

Sample: naive CD4+ T cells from blood. The rearrangement joins TRBV30 to TRBJ2-5; 10 positions match TRBD2. The clonotype was recovered from a man aged 18 to 30 with type 1 diabetes. The CDR3 reads CAWELAGQETQYF. The DNA for the CDR3 is TGTGCCTGGGAACTAGCGGGGCAAGAGACCCAGTACTTC.